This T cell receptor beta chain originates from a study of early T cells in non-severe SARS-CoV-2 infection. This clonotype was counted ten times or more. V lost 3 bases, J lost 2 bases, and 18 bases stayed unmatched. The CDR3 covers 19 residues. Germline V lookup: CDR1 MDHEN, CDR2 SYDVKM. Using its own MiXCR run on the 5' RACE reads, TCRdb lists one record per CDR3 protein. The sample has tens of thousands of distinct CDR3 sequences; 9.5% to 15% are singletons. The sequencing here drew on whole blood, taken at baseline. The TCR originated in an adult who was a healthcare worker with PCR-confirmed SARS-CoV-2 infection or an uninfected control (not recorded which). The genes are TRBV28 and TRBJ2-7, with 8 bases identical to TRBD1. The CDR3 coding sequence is TGTGCCAGCAGTTTCTCCCCCATTTCTCAGGGGGCGAGGACCTACGAGCAGTACTTC. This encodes CASSFSPISQGARTYEQYF.